This T cell receptor beta chain appears in the sequencing data of a study of shared clonotypes between healthy human individuals. CDR1 SGHAT and CDR2 FQNNGV come from the germline V gene. The CDR3 extends over 16 amino acids. The V and J ends lost 4 bases and 5 bases, in that order; junction bases with no gene match: 10. This clone was counted once. Naive CD45RA+ and memory CD45RA-negative subsets were split from CD4+ cells. The assay was carried out at the deep level. Method: immunoSEQ multiplex PCR; TCRdb's copy keeps in-frame clones and lacks some. The sample includes 2 million to 3 million clones, 93% seen only once; the top ten take 0.36%.

The genes are TRBV11-2 and TRBJ2-1, with 8 bases matching TRBD1. The sequencing input was naive CD4+ T cells from PBMCs. Subset: CD45RA+ positively selected. The TCR was taken from a man aged 18 to 30 in good health. Some clones in this sample may be carry-over from other donors' samples. The chain's CDR3 is CASSSVGQGANNEQFF. CDR3 sequence (DNA): TGTGCCAGCAGCTCCGTCGGGCAGGGGGCGAACAATGAGCAGTTCTTC.